Detailed here is one TCR beta chain. What antigen it recognizes has not been identified. The data were obtained in a study of T cells expressing NK-cell markers (dated by TCRdb to 2019 to 2021). For context, the study as a whole: Fewer than ten donors provided sorted CD3+CD56+NKG2C+, CD3+CD56+NKG2C- and CD3+CD56-NKG2C+ T-cell subsets, whose TCR beta-chain repertoires were profiled. Among the eight sequenced donors, seven were HCMV-seropositive and one was HCMV-seronegative. Sequencing of the libraries produced 2 x 150 bp reads on Illumina HiSeq 2000/2500, MiSeq or NextSeq. All eight donors whose samples were sequenced were randomly selected healthy volunteers, three of them men and five women. The paper as a whole reports these results and caveats: Those dominant clonotypes were again the most abundant among CD3+CD56-NKG2C+ cells in a few donors, at about 28.3-60.1%. For about 6 donors, the dominant CD3+CD56+NKG2C+ clonotypes were among the top 10 CD8+ clonotypes and accounted for about 1.0-7.5% of CD8+ T cells. It remained unclear whether the expanded NKG2C-expressing T cell clones were specific for HCMV antigens.

The germline V gene sets CDR1 to SNHLY and CDR2 to FYNNEI. Its CDR3 holds 15 amino acids, cysteine through phenylalanine. There is no recorded DNA. HCMV-specific IgG was detected in serum with a commercial ELISA kit to determine HCMV serostatus. Peripheral blood mononuclear cells were isolated from blood by Ficoll density gradient centrifugation. The listed sequencing device is Illumina HiSeq 2000. TCR beta cDNA libraries were made by 5'RACE template switching that added a universal primer site and unique molecular identifiers. cDNA synthesis was primed from the TCR beta constant segment, followed by two successive PCR amplification steps. For the original study's pipeline: MIGEC was used to demultiplex reads and group the reads by UMI, and MiTCR was used to assemble and quantify clonotypes. To exclude erroneous sequences, any TCR cDNA sequence not supported by at least two reads was discarded. The tcR package was used for downstream repertoire analysis, and clonotypes were matched between fractions using CDR3 nucleotide sequence together with V segment. VDJmatch was used to annotate antigen specificity against VDJdb, with one amino acid substitution in CDR3 permitted. Each CDR3 protein sequence appears as one entry after TCRdb reprocessed the reads, and no DNA is included. The V and J calls come from TCRdb's annotation, not from the publication. This specimen's table enumerates 400,000 to 500,000 distinct CDR3 sequences. The ten largest make up 7.3% of the sample.

The source material was blood T cells: a sorted CD56 or NKG2C T cell subset, CD4+ or CD8+ T cells, or bulk PBMC T cells (not recorded which). The chain joins TRBV2 to TRBJ2-6; TCRdb lists TRBD1, though no DNA is available to test this call. The TCR was taken from a woman aged 18 to 75 in good health. The CDR3 amino acid sequence is: CAGRQGPEGANVLTF. Reference TRBV2 and TRBJ2-6 genes cover what lies past the CDR3, so the full variable domain is EPEVTQTPSHQVTQMGQEVILRCVPISNHLYFYWYRQILGQKVEFLVSFYNNEISEKSEIFDDQFSVERPDGSNFTLKIRSTKLEDSAMYFCAGRQGPEGANVLTFGAGSRLTVL.